This TCR beta chain was retrieved from a study of shared clonotypes between healthy human individuals. Looking at the study overall: The donor group consisted of two women and three men, aged 18 to 49.

Donation came from healthy HIV-negative adults that had no recent acute infections or vaccinations. Using immunoSEQ multiplex PCR, the repertoire was profiled, and TCRdb retains in-frame clones only, with some absent. Among 2 million to 2.5 million clones listed, just over 90% were seen once. Trimming removed 8 bases at V and 6 bases at J, with 16 bases between. The CDR3 is 14 residues long. Germline-derived CDR1 and CDR2 are SEHNR and FQNEAQ (reference sequence). The receptor's source is a man between 18 and 35 years old in good health. Some clones in this sample may be carry-over from other donors' samples. Sequencing was done on a sample of naive CD4+ T cells from PBMCs. The subset here: CD45RA+ positively selected. The chain joins TRBV7-9 to TRBJ2-2; D possibly matches TRBD1 or TRBD2 (5 bases each). The CDR3 DNA sequence: TGTGCCAGCGGACCAGGGCGGGTAGCCGGGGAGCTGTTTTTT. Its translation: CASGPGRVAGELFF.